One sample yielded the 24 T cell receptor beta chains listed below, sequenced in a study of blood T cell repertoires in COVID-19. TCRdb's copy holds only in-frame clones and misses some; the assay was immunoSEQ multiplex PCR. The sample consists of around 200,000 clones, 86% of them appearing once. Sample: peripheral blood. Every receptor here comes from a man aged 65 to 85 with active or convalescent COVID-19.

The genes are TRBV28 and TRBJ1-5; possibly TRBD1 for D (5 bases). CDR1 and CDR2 (germline): MDHEN, SYDVKM. V dropped 5 bases and J dropped 5 bases, with 13 bases sitting between them. There are 14 residues in the CDR3. The CDR3 DNA reads as TGTGCCAGCAGTCCCCGGCAGGGTGATCAGCCCCAGCATTTT. Amino acids: CASSPRQGDQPQHF.

The chain combines TRBV3-1 (or the pseudogene TRBV3-2) with TRBJ1-2, with D tentatively TRBD1 (5 bases). There are 12 residues in the CDR3. The V end was cut by 4 bases, the J end by 11 bases, with 14 bases between. CDR1 and CDR2 (germline): LGHDT, YNNKEL (reference sequence). The CDR3 spells CASSPSPRVYTF. The DNA of the CDR3 is TGTGCCAGCAGCCCTTCCCCCAGGGTGTACACCTTC.

The CDR3 is CSVGGGTEAFF. The CDR3 nucleotides read TGCAGCGTTGGAGGCGGCACTGAAGCTTTCTTT. The genes are TRBV29-1 and TRBJ1-1; D remains ambiguous. Germline CDR1 is SQVTM and CDR2 is ANQGSEA. Trimming removed 4 bases from V and 4 bases from J, with 7 bases in between. CDR3 length: 11 amino acids.

The CDR3: CATSRRAGREQYF. The DNA of the CDR3 is TGTGCCACCAGCAGACGGGCGGGGAGGGAGCAGTACTTC. The chain joins TRBV15 to TRBJ2-7, with a possible D match to TRBD2 (6 bases). The CDR3 sequence is 13 residues long. Germline lookup yields CDR1 LNHNV and CDR2 YYDKDF (reference sequence). Trimming stripped 2 bases from V and 7 bases from J, with 12 bases between.

This chain links TRBV9 with TRBJ2-2; TRBD1 matches 10 bases. Germline V lookup: CDR1 SGDLS, CDR2 YYNGEE. The CDR3 is made up of 17 amino acids. The junction had 13 bases not matched to a gene; V was cut back by 4 bases and J by 7 bases. This CDR3 is CASSPGVGQGYGGELFF. Written as DNA, the CDR3 is TGTGCCAGCAGCCCCGGGGTGGGACAGGGGTATGGCGGGGAGCTGTTTTTT.

This clone was detected once. The CDR3 region is CASSLGLSGNTIYF. CDR3 sequence (DNA): TGTGCCAGCAGCTTAGGGCTCTCTGGAAACACCATATATTTT. The chain uses TRBV7-9 and TRBJ1-3; D call uncertain. Germline CDR1 and CDR2: SEHNR and FQNEAQ (reference sequence). Trimming took off 1 base at V and 0 bases at J, with 4 bases between the two ends. This CDR3 region has 14 residues. Drawing the rest from reference TRBV7-9 and TRBJ1-3, the complete variable domain is DTGVSQNPRHKITKRGQNVTFRCDPISEHNRLYWYRQTLGQGPEFLTYFQNEAQLEKSRLLSDRFSAERPKGSFSTLEIQRTEQGDSAMYLCASSLGLSGNTIYFGEGSWLTVV.

The rearrangement links TRBV18 to TRBJ2-7; D is possibly TRBD1 (5 bases). V was cut by 1 base and J by 4 bases, with 8 bases left in between. Germline V gene lookup returns CDR1 KGHSH and CDR2 LQKENI. This CDR3 spans 13 amino acids. For the CDR3, the DNA is TGTGCCAGCTCACCACAGGGGCGGTACGAGCAGTACTTC. Protein sequence: CASSPQGRYEQYF.

J is TRBJ2-1 and V is TRBV5-1; no reliable D call. This CDR3 comprises 13 residues. Germline CDR1 reads SGHRS; CDR2 reads YFSETQ. Trimming left V 6 bases short and J 5 bases short, with 12 bases between. CDR3 coding DNA: TGCGCCAGCATTACTATGCCTGACAATGAGCAGTTCTTC. Protein: CASITMPDNEQFF.

CDR3 in amino acids: CASSESEHRVNTEAFF. The CDR3 DNA is TGTGCCAGCAGTGAATCTGAACATCGGGTGAACACTGAAGCTTTCTTT. V is TRBV2 and J is TRBJ1-1; D uncertain. CDR1 and CDR2 from the germline V gene are SNHLY and FYNNEI. Trimming shortened V by 2 bases and J by 0 bases, and 13 bases separated the two germline ends. There are 16 residues in the CDR3.

This clone was observed many times. V gene TRBV27 combines with J gene TRBJ2-1; no reliable D call. Trimming removed 2 bases from V and 3 bases from J, with 8 bases in between. Germline CDR1 reads MNHEY; CDR2 reads SMNVEV (reference sequence). This CDR3 has 14 amino acids. The CDR3 region has the DNA TGTGCCAGCAGTTTAGATCACAGCTACAATGAGCAGTTCTTC. Translated: CASSLDHSYNEQFF.

The V call is TRBV11-2, the J call TRBJ2-7; TRBD1 aligns across 7 bases. The CDR3 consists of 14 residues. Trimming cost V 5 bases and J 9 bases; bases outside gene matches: 13. In germline, CDR1 is SGHAT, CDR2 FQNNGV. CDR3 loop: CASSQSTTGVGQYF. CDR3 nucleotide sequence: TGTGCCAGCAGCCAATCGACCACAGGGGTGGGGCAGTACTTC.

This chain links TRBV5-6 with TRBJ2-5, with D tentatively TRBD1 (6 bases). The CDR3 loop spans 15 amino acids. The germline CDR1 and CDR2 sequences are SGHDT and YYEEEE. V was cut by 2 bases and J by 4 bases, with 15 bases left in between. The CDR3 DNA sequence: TGTGCCAGCAGCTTTCCCGGGACATTAGGAGAGACCCAGTACTTC. Protein product: CASSFPGTLGETQYF.

The chain joins TRBV4-3 to TRBJ2-2; TRBD1 agrees at 8 bases. With V trimmed by 4 bases and J by 3 bases, 7 bases remained unmatched. This CDR3 has 16 residues. Germline V gives CDR1 LGHNA, CDR2 YSLEER. The CDR3 nucleotides are TGCGCCAGCAGCCGGTTACAGGGGGGCGACACCGGGGAGCTGTTTTTT. As protein: CASSRLQGGDTGELFF.

V usage is TRBV18 and J usage is TRBJ1-2, with a possible D match to TRBD1 (5 bases). The germline CDR1 and CDR2 sequences are KGHSH and LQKENI. V was cut by 2 bases and J by 3 bases, with 13 bases left in between. The CDR3 spans 15 residues. The CDR3 nucleotides read TGTGCCAGCTCACCAGATCCGGGAGGGGACTATGGCTACACCTTC. Its protein is CASSPDPGGDYGYTF. The full variable domain, its missing parts supplied by reference TRBV18 and TRBJ1-2, is NAGVMQNPRHLVRRRGQEARLRCSPMKGHSHVYWYRQLPEEGLKFMVYLQKENIIDESGMPKERFSAEFPKEGPSILRIQQVVRGDSAAYFCASSPDPGGDYGYTFGSGTRLTVV.

The chain employs TRBV30 and TRBJ1-6, with D tentatively TRBD1 (6 bases). Trimming pared 3 bases from V and 9 bases from J, leaving 9 bases between. Germline CDR1 reads GTSNPN; CDR2 reads SVGIG (reference sequence). The CDR3 totals 12 residues. The CDR3 sequence: CAWREGGSPLHF. The DNA of the CDR3 is TGTGCCTGGAGGGAAGGGGGTTCACCCCTCCACTTT.

The chain uses TRBV3-1 (or the pseudogene TRBV3-2) and TRBJ2-7; perhaps TRBD1 as D (8 bases). V lost 4 bases to trimming and J lost 0 bases, with 16 bases between them. This CDR3 has 16 amino acids. The V gene's germline CDR1 is LGHDT and CDR2 YNNKEL (reference sequence). This CDR3 is CASSRLQGGSSYEQYF. In DNA form, the CDR3 reads TGTGCCAGCAGCCGGCTACAGGGGGGGAGCTCCTACGAGCAGTACTTC.

The gene calls are TRBV6-2 or TRBV6-3 and TRBJ1-1, with D possibly being TRBD1 (6 bases). CDR1 is MNHEY, CDR2 SVGEGT, per germline. The length of the CDR3 is 13 residues. V lost 5 bases and J 4 bases, leaving 11 bases between the germline ends. CDR3: CASSQGIPTEAFF. The CDR3 DNA is TGTGCCAGCAGTCAGGGGATCCCCACTGAAGCTTTCTTT.

The rearrangement uses TRBV7-9 and TRBJ1-1; TRBD1 is a possible D gene (5 bases). This CDR3 has 15 residues. Germline values: CDR1 SEHNR, CDR2 FQNEAQ (reference sequence). V lost 0 bases and J 7 bases, leaving 15 bases between the germline ends. CDR3 DNA: TGTGCCAGCAGCTTAGCCAGGGCCGCAGGGATTGAAGCTTTCTTT. Its translation: CASSLARAAGIEAFF.

The chain couples TRBV7-3 to TRBJ2-1; TRBD2 aligns across 8 bases. The CDR3 consists of 14 residues. Germline V lookup: CDR1 SGHTA, CDR2 FQGTGA. V lost 7 bases and J lost 4; bases outside the gene matches: 6. Here the CDR3 reads CASTPGGAYNEQFF. The CDR3 nucleotides read TGTGCCAGCACACCCGGGGGGGCTTACAATGAGCAGTTCTTC.

The rearrangement links TRBV2 to TRBJ1-4; D might be TRBD1 (6 bases). Germline CDR1 SNHLY, CDR2 FYNNEI. The CDR3 has 14 residues. Trimming took off 3 bases at V and 6 bases at J, with 11 bases between the two ends. CDR3 amino acids: CASSEGARDEKLFF. In DNA form, the CDR3 reads TGTGCCAGCAGTGAGGGGGCCAGGGATGAAAAACTGTTTTTT.

This clone appeared a single time. The rearrangement uses TRBV18 and TRBJ1-1; D not certain. Germline V gene sequence: CDR1 KGHSH, CDR2 LQKENI. The CDR3 is made up of 14 amino acids. The V and J ends lost 0 bases and 5 bases respectively, with 10 bases between them. The CDR3: CASSPPAVQTEAFF. The CDR3 coding sequence is TGTGCCAGCTCACCACCAGCTGTCCAAACTGAAGCTTTCTTT.

V gene TRBV18 combines with J gene TRBJ2-3, with unresolved D. V was cut by 3 bases and J by 6 bases, with 7 bases left in between. The V gene's germline CDR1 is KGHSH and CDR2 LQKENI. The CDR3 consists of 12 residues. In nucleotides, the CDR3 is TGTGCCAGCTCACCTAAAAGCGATACGCAGTATTTT. Amino acids: CASSPKSDTQYF. Based on the CDR3 plus reference TRBV18 and TRBJ2-3, the full variable domain is NAGVMQNPRHLVRRRGQEARLRCSPMKGHSHVYWYRQLPEEGLKFMVYLQKENIIDESGMPKERFSAEFPKEGPSILRIQQVVRGDSAAYFCASSPKSDTQYFGPGTRLTVL.

The chain carries TRBV5-6 and TRBJ1-4; a possible D gene is TRBD1 (6 bases). This CDR3 spans 13 amino acids. V was shortened by 7 bases and J by 5 bases, with 12 bases between the two germline ends. Germline V gene lookup returns CDR1 SGHDT and CDR2 YYEEEE. CDR3 in DNA: TGTGCCAGCCAAATAAGGGGGAATGAAAAACTGTTTTTT. Amino acid sequence: CASQIRGNEKLFF.

Only one count was recorded for this clone. This sequence joins TRBV7-9 and TRBJ1-2; 7 positions match TRBD1. Looked up from germline, CDR1 is SEHNR and CDR2 is FQNEAQ (reference sequence). CDR3 size: 14 residues. Trimming took 4 bases from V and 3 from J; bases not matched to a gene: 5. The DNA for the CDR3 is TGTGCCAGCAGCTCTACAGGGGCCGACTATGGCTACACCTTC. This sequence encodes CASSSTGADYGYTF.